This entry describes one T cell receptor beta chain. This entry is derived from a study of cytomegalovirus exposure and HLA in healthy donors. With 60 Vbeta and 13 Jbeta primers, the PCR was carried out. The repertoire was sequenced with immunoSEQ multiplex PCR; TCRdb's copy has only in-frame clones and lacks some. The repertoire holds about 110,000 clones, roughly 80% seen once, with approximately 6.9% in the top ten. The V gene's germline CDR1 is KGHSH and CDR2 LQKENI. Trimming took 5 bases from V and 0 from J, leaving 11 bases between them. The CDR3 has 15 amino acids. The receptor's source is a man younger than 45 in good health and CMV-seropositive. The specimen was PBMCs. This chain joins TRBV18 and TRBJ1-5, with D unclear. The CDR3 is CASSVGVGSNQPQHF. The CDR3 DNA reads as TGTGCCAGCTCAGTGGGCGTGGGTAGCAATCAGCCCCAGCATTTT. The full variable domain, its missing parts supplied by reference TRBV18 and TRBJ1-5, is NAGVMQNPRHLVRRRGQEARLRCSPMKGHSHVYWYRQLPEEGLKFMVYLQKENIIDESGMPKERFSAEFPKEGPSILRIQQVVRGDSAAYFCASSVGVGSNQPQHFGDGTRLSIL.